One and the same sample provided the 29 T cell receptor beta chains below, sequenced in a study of blood T cell repertoires in COVID-19. Clones were read by immunoSEQ multiplex PCR, and TCRdb kept only the in-frame ones, dropping some. Of around 160,000 clones listed, 87% are singletons. Specimen: PBMCs or T cells enriched from blood (not recorded which). The receptors here all came from a woman between 35 and 50 years old who had been exposed to COVID-19.

This clone appeared many times. The chain joins TRBV7-8 to TRBJ1-2, with unresolved D. Germline V gene lookup returns CDR1 SGHVS and CDR2 FQNEAQ. CDR3 length: 16 residues. Trimming took 2 bases from V and 3 from J, leaving 16 bases between them. The CDR3 region is CASSLKYTSYDYGYTF. The CDR3 DNA follows: TGTGCCAGCAGCTTAAAATACACTAGTTACGACTATGGCTACACCTTC. Full variable domain (outside the CDR3, taken from reference TRBV7-8 and TRBJ1-2): GAGVSQSPRYKVAKRGQDVALRCDPISGHVSLFWYQQALGQGPEFLTYFQNEAQLDKSGLPSDRFFAERPEGSVSTLKIQRTQQEDSAVYLCASSLKYTSYDYGYTFGSGTRLTVV.

This clone came up once. The V call is TRBV4-3, the J call TRBJ1-1; D is ambiguous. The germline gives CDR1 LGHNA, CDR2 YSLEER. Trimming removed 1 base at V and 1 base at J, with 7 bases between. This CDR3 comprises 14 residues. The CDR3 spells CASSQGQSNTEAFF. CDR3 nucleotides: TGCGCCAGCAGCCAAGGGCAGTCGAACACTGAAGCTTTCTTT.

V is TRBV15 and J is TRBJ2-5; D may be TRBD2 (6 bases). In germline, CDR1 is LNHNV, CDR2 YYDKDF (reference sequence). This CDR3 region has 15 residues. Trimming cost V 0 bases and J 5 bases, with 13 bases left between them. CDR3 DNA sequence: TGTGCCACCAGCAGAGATCCAGGAGGGAGGGAGACCCAGTACTTC. Translated: CATSRDPGGRETQYF.

The V gene is TRBV7-6, the J gene TRBJ1-6, with no clear D. Trimming took 5 bases from V and 8 from J, leaving 22 bases between them. Germline-derived CDR1 and CDR2 are SGHVS and FNYEAQ. The CDR3 runs 17 residues. CDR3 nucleotides: TGTGCCAGCAGCCCGAAACTGGCAGGTCGATTGGATTCACCCCTCCACTTT. It codes for CASSPKLAGRLDSPLHF.

This clone appeared once. The chain carries TRBV11-3 and TRBJ2-1; the match to TRBD2 covers 11 bases. Per germline, CDR1 SGHNT and CDR2 YENEEA. With 5 bases clipped from V and 6 bases from J, the junction kept 6 bases outside the gene matches. The CDR3 totals 15 residues. This CDR3 reads CASSPRLAGINEQFF. The CDR3 DNA follows: TGTGCCAGCAGCCCCAGACTAGCGGGAATCAATGAGCAGTTCTTC.

The J gene is TRBJ2-3, the V gene TRBV28, with TRBD2 matching over 14 bases. Germline CDR1 is MDHEN and CDR2 is SYDVKM. This CDR3 contains 20 residues. Unmatched junction bases numbered 12, after V lost 4 bases and J lost 0 bases. In DNA form, the CDR3 reads TGTGCCAGCAGTTGCCGGACTAGCGGGAGGAACCGACCAAGCACAGATACGCAGTATTTT. Residues: CASSCRTSGRNRPSTDTQYF.

The V gene is TRBV19, the J gene TRBJ1-1, with D unresolved. Germline lookup yields CDR1 LNHDA and CDR2 SQIVND (reference sequence). The germline V and J ends were trimmed by 7 bases and 2 bases, with 5 bases remaining between them. This CDR3 is built from 11 residues. Written as DNA, the CDR3 is TGTGCCAGTATCTTCAACACTGAAGCTTTCTTT. Residues: CASIFNTEAFF.

This clone came up a few times. The rearrangement uses TRBV6-5 and TRBJ2-7; TRBD2 aligns across 7 bases. The CDR3 extends over 14 amino acids. V was clipped by 2 bases and J by 4 bases; unmatched bases: 5. Germline lookup yields CDR1 MNHEY and CDR2 SVGAGI. DNA for the CDR3: TGTGCCAGCAGTTACGGACTAGGAGTTTACGAGCAGTACTTC. Protein product: CASSYGLGVYEQYF.

The chain combines TRBV12-3 or TRBV12-4 with TRBJ1-2; a weak D match, TRBD1 (5 bases). This CDR3 has 12 amino acids. Trimming pared 10 bases from V and 1 base from J, leaving 10 bases between. The CDR3 reads CAIVDINYGYTF. Here the CDR3 DNA reads TGTGCCATCGTGGACATTAACTATGGCTACACCTTC.

Written as DNA, the CDR3 is TGTGCCAGCAGCTCCGGGGGGGCCCAACAAGAGACCCAGTACTTC. Its protein is CASSSGGAQQETQYF. V gene TRBV5-5 combines with J gene TRBJ2-5; the match to TRBD2 covers 8 bases. This CDR3 spans 15 amino acids. Germline-derived CDR1 and CDR2 are SGHKS and YYEKEE (reference sequence). V trimming: 3 bases; J trimming: 2 bases; junction bases outside the gene matches: 6. Supplemented by reference TRBV5-5 and TRBJ2-5, the full variable domain reads DAGVTQSPTHLIKTRGQQVTLRCSPISGHKSVSWYQQVLGQGPQFIFQYYEKEERGRGNFPDRFSARQFPNYSSELNVNALLLGDSALYLCASSSGGAQQETQYFGPGTRLLVL.

The chain links TRBV29-1 to TRBJ1-1; 7 bases match TRBD1. The CDR3 contains 13 residues. With V trimmed by 3 bases and J by 6 bases, 7 bases remained unmatched. Germline V gives CDR1 SQVTM, CDR2 ANQGSEA. The CDR3 bases are TGCAGCGTTGATACAGGGGATTTCTCTGAAGCTTTCTTT. Amino acids: CSVDTGDFSEAFF.

This clone was recorded only once. The chain couples TRBV7-2 to TRBJ2-1; 13 bases are shared with TRBD2. The junction had 4 bases not matched to a gene; V was cut back by 5 bases and J by 6 bases. Germline values: CDR1 SGHTA, CDR2 FQGNSA. CDR3 size: 15 residues. The CDR3 is CASSNRLAGGNEQFF. The CDR3 DNA reads TGTGCCAGCAGCAACCGACTAGCGGGGGGCAATGAGCAGTTCTTC.

V and J are TRBV19 and TRBJ2-1; 9 nucleotides agree with TRBD2. Germline CDR1 and CDR2: LNHDA and SQIVND (reference sequence). The J segment lost 5 bases and the V segment lost 1 base, leaving 3 bases of the junction unmatched. The CDR3 is 15 residues long. CDR3 loop: CASSIGLAGHNEQFF. In nucleotides, the CDR3 is TGTGCCAGTAGTATAGGGCTAGCGGGACACAATGAGCAGTTCTTC.

This chain uses TRBV5-1 with TRBJ2-7, with TRBD1 matching over 7 bases. Germline CDR1 and CDR2: SGHRS and YFSETQ. The CDR3 has 14 residues. Germline trimming cut 5 bases from V and 0 bases from J; bases unmatched to any gene: 5. In DNA, the CDR3 is TGCGCCAGCAGTTCCGGGACAGCCTCCTACGAGCAGTACTTC. This sequence encodes CASSSGTASYEQYF.

This clone occurred once. V gene TRBV19 combines with J gene TRBJ1-6; D is uncertain. Germline V gene data show CDR1 as LNHDA and CDR2 as SQIVND (reference sequence). Trimming left V 3 bases short and J 7 bases short, with 7 bases between. This CDR3 region has 13 residues. The CDR3 is CASSMWANSPLHF. CDR3 DNA sequence: TGTGCCAGTAGTATGTGGGCGAATTCACCCCTCCACTTT.

The V gene is TRBV30, the J gene TRBJ1-6, with D maybe TRBD1 (5 bases). CDR1 and CDR2 from the germline V gene are GTSNPN and SVGIG (reference sequence). V was trimmed by 5 bases and J by 0 bases, leaving 20 bases between them. The CDR3 has 18 amino acids. The CDR3 DNA reads as TGTGCCTGGGGGAATTGGAGACAGTCGAGCTCCTATAATTCACCCCTCCACTTT. Encoded protein: CAWGNWRQSSSYNSPLHF.

CDR3 sequence (DNA): TGTGCCAGCAGCCAAGGGCGGGTGGGATTCTCTGGAAACACCATATATTTT. As protein: CASSQGRVGFSGNTIYF. This rearrangement joins TRBV3-1 (or the pseudogene TRBV3-2) to TRBJ1-3; D unclear. Trimming removed 1 base from V and 0 bases from J, with 13 bases in between. Germline V gives CDR1 LGHDT, CDR2 YNNKEL (reference sequence). The CDR3 is 17 amino acids.

The rearrangement links TRBV28 to TRBJ1-2; TRBD1 matches 7 bases. Trimming removed 5 bases from V and 8 bases from J; junction bases left unmatched: 5. Germline CDR1 reads MDHEN; CDR2 reads SYDVKM. CDR3 length: 12 amino acids. CDR3 nucleotide sequence: TGTGCCAGCAGTGATTACAGGGGCGGCTACACCTTC. This codes for CASSDYRGGYTF.

The gene calls are TRBV7-2 and TRBJ2-7; D is unclear. CDR3 length: 13 amino acids. Germline CDR1 reads SGHTA; CDR2 reads FQGNSA. V was clipped by 2 bases and J by 3 bases, with 8 bases between them. CDR3 DNA: TGTGCCAGCAGCTTAATTTCCGGCTACGAGCAGTACTTC. This encodes CASSLISGYEQYF.

The chain employs TRBV5-1 and TRBJ1-1, with 8 bases matching TRBD1. Germline V gene data show CDR1 as SGHRS and CDR2 as YFSETQ. V was clipped by 4 bases and J by 1 base; unmatched bases: 9. The CDR3 has 16 residues. The CDR3 DNA sequence: TGCGCCAGCAGCACAAACCGACAGGGGCCGAACACTGAAGCTTTCTTT. This gives the protein CASSTNRQGPNTEAFF.

This clone was counted once. The chain joins TRBV9 to TRBJ2-1, with 11 positions matching TRBD2. The CDR3 is made up of 16 amino acids. Per the germline V gene, CDR1 is SGDLS and CDR2 is YYNGEE. J lost 6 bases, V lost 4 bases, and 9 bases had no gene match. Here the CDR3 DNA reads TGTGCCAGCAGCCATCCATTAGCGGGAGGGAGCAATGAGCAGTTCTTC. Encoded protein: CASSHPLAGGSNEQFF.

The rearrangement joins TRBV7-8 to TRBJ1-1, with no clear D. CDR1 and CDR2 from the germline V gene are SGHVS and FQNEAQ. This CDR3 is built from 14 residues. Trimming removed 5 bases from V and 4 bases from J, with 14 bases in between. Written as DNA, the CDR3 is TGTGCCAGCAGCCCTAGCCGGTTTACCACTGAAGCTTTCTTT. Protein product: CASSPSRFTTEAFF.

The chain is built from TRBV9 and TRBJ2-1, with a tentative D call TRBD2 (5 bases). V dropped 0 bases and J dropped 4 bases, with 14 bases sitting between them. The CDR3 covers 16 residues. Germline assignment: CDR1 SGDLS and CDR2 YYNGEE. The CDR3 protein is CASSVGMGVVYNEQFF. For the CDR3, the DNA is TGTGCCAGCAGCGTAGGAATGGGAGTAGTTTACAATGAGCAGTTCTTC.

This chain links TRBV28 with TRBJ1-4, with no clear D. Trimming cost V 5 bases and J 3 bases, with 13 bases left between them. The germline gives CDR1 MDHEN, CDR2 SYDVKM. The length of the CDR3 is 15 residues. CDR3 DNA: TGTGCCAGCAGTCCCACTAGGGTGGCTAATGAAAAACTGTTTTTT. This translates into CASSPTRVANEKLFF.

On this clone itself: Other DNA sequences in this specimen translate into the identical CDR3. The V gene is TRBV12-3 or TRBV12-4, the J gene TRBJ2-1; no firm D call. V was shortened by 5 bases and J by 7 bases, with 6 bases between the two germline ends. The CDR3 extends over 11 amino acids. In DNA form, the CDR3 reads TGTGCCAGCAGTCGTTATAATGAGCAGTTCTTC. Translated: CASSRYNEQFF.

V and J are TRBV7-9 and TRBJ1-6; D is undetermined. The CDR3 totals 16 residues. The V end lost 1 base, the J end lost 6 bases, and 13 bases lay between the germline ends. Per the germline V gene, CDR1 is SEHNR and CDR2 is FQNEAQ (reference sequence). The CDR3 region is CASSLGGSGANSPLHF. CDR3 in DNA: TGTGCCAGCAGCTTAGGTGGGTCAGGCGCTAATTCACCCCTCCACTTT.

The chain carries TRBV10-1 and TRBJ1-1; the D gene is possibly TRBD1 (5 bases). The CDR3 loop spans 15 amino acids. Germline values: CDR1 WNHNN, CDR2 SYGVQD (reference sequence). Trimming took 8 bases from V and 4 from J, leaving 20 bases between them. CDR3 residues: CASGYRYVKGTEAFF. The CDR3 DNA reads TGCGCCAGCGGATACAGGTACGTTAAAGGCACTGAAGCTTTCTTT.

The chain joins TRBV28 to TRBJ1-2; 8 bases are a match to TRBD1. Trimming at V came to 4 bases and at J to 4 bases, leaving 2 bases not matched to a gene. The CDR3 has 13 residues. The germline CDR1 and CDR2 sequences are MDHEN and SYDVKM. CDR3 protein: CASSYGQGYGYTF. CDR3 bases: TGTGCCAGCAGTTATGGACAGGGCTATGGCTACACCTTC.

V gene TRBV27 combines with J gene TRBJ2-1; D is possibly TRBD2 (6 bases). The CDR3 is 15 amino acids. Germline values: CDR1 MNHEY, CDR2 SMNVEV (reference sequence). The ends were cut back, 0 bases at V and 8 bases at J, with 14 bases in the middle. CDR3 nucleotides: TGTGCCAGCAGTTTATCCCCCGGAGGGTTGGATGAGCAGTTCTTC. It codes for CASSLSPGGLDEQFF.